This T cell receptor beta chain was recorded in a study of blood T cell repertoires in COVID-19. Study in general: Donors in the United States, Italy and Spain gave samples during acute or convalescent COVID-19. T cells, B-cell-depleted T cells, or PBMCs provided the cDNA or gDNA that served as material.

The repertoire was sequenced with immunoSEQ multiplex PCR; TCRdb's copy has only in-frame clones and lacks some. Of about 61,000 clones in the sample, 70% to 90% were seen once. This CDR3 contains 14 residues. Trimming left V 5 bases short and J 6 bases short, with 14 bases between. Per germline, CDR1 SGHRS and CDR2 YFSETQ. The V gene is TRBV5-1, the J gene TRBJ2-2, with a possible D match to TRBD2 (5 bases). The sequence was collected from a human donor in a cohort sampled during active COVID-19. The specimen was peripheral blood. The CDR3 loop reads CASSRREAAGELFF. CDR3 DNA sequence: TGCGCCAGCAGTCGCCGGGAAGCGGCCGGGGAGCTGTTTTTT.